A selection of T cell receptor beta chains follows, all from one sample in a study of cytotoxic CD8 clonotypes in ibrutinib-treated CLL. Using immunoSEQ multiplex PCR, the repertoire was profiled, and TCRdb retains in-frame clones only, with some absent. Of about 49,000 clones in the sample, roughly 50% were seen once. Sequenced here: PBMCs, sampled after 12 months of ibrutinib treatment. The receptors were sampled from a human donor with chronic lymphocytic leukemia. Both conserved end residues are part of each CDR3. Fields, in order: V gene, clone size, D gene, J gene, CDR3 DNA, CDR3 protein. The D gene is left open where the match is weak. Clone sizes are given selectively: once, few, many, or a class where the clone is expanded.

TRBV6-1	-	TRBD1	TRBJ1-5	TGTGCCAGCAGTGCGGGACAGAATAGCAATCAGCCCCAGCATTTT	CASSAGQNSNQPQHF
TRBV30	-	TRBD1	TRBJ2-7	TGTGCCTGGACCTCCCCCGGCAGGGGGCGTATCGGCTACGAGCAGTACTTC	CAWTSPGRGRIGYEQYF
TRBV5-1	-	-	TRBJ2-3	TGCGCCAGCAGCCAGAAAACTGGCACAGATACGCAGTATTTT	CASSQKTGTDTQYF
TRBV2	-	-	TRBJ2-4	TGTGCCAGCAGTGAACGGTTTACACCTCCCGCGTACTTC	CASSERFTPPAYF
TRBV28	-	-	TRBJ1-5	TGTGCCAGCAGTTACCCCACCCAAACAGGGACGGGCCAGCCCCAGCATTTT	CASSYPTQTGTGQPQHF
TRBV15	once	TRBD1	TRBJ2-7	TGTGCCACCAGCAACGACAGGGGAAGCTCCTACGAGCAGTACTTC	CATSNDRGSSYEQYF
TRBV19	-	TRBD1	TRBJ1-5	TGTGCCAGTAGTTTTTCGGACAGGGCGAGTAATCAGCCCCAGCATTTT	CASSFSDRASNQPQHF
TRBV29-1	-	TRBD2	TRBJ2-3	TGCAGCGTTGAGGCGGGAGAAACAGATACGCAGTATTTT	CSVEAGETDTQYF
TRBV20-1	many	-	TRBJ2-1	TGCAGTGCTCTGACCCTCGATGAGCAGTTCTTC	CSALTLDEQFF
TRBV15	-	-	TRBJ1-1	TGTGCCACCAGCAGAGACCCGGGAATCACTGAAGCTTTCTTT	CATSRDPGITEAFF
TRBV7-8	-	TRBD1	TRBJ2-6	TGTGCCAGCAGCTTACAGGGGGCGTTTAATGGGGCCAACGTCCTGACTTTC	CASSLQGAFNGANVLTF
TRBV5-1	many	-	TRBJ1-1	TGCGCCAGCAGCTTTAGTGGGAACACTGAAGCTTTCTTT	CASSFSGNTEAFF
TRBV6-1	-	TRBD2	TRBJ2-3	TGTGCCAGCAATGTAGCGGGAGGATACACAGATACGCAGTATTTT	CASNVAGGYTDTQYF
TRBV5-4	-	TRBD1	TRBJ1-2	TGTGCCAGCAGCTCGACGGACAGGGACGTAAACTATGGCTACACCTTC	CASSSTDRDVNYGYTF
TRBV5-1	few	TRBD2	TRBJ2-1	TGCGCCAGCAGCCTCACTAGCGGCTCCTACAATGAGCAGTTCTTC	CASSLTSGSYNEQFF
TRBV19	-	-	TRBJ2-1	TGTGCCAGTAGTATAGATCTATGGCCTAGCCCCCCCTCCTACAATGAGCAGTTCTTC	CASSIDLWPSPPSYNEQFF
TRBV5-6	-	TRBD2	TRBJ2-5	TGTGCCAGCAGCTTATCGGCTAGCGGGGGGTCAGAGACCCAGTACTTC	CASSLSASGGSETQYF
TRBV29-1	-	-	TRBJ2-1	TGCAGCGTTGAGACAGAAGGATCCTACAATGAGCAGTTCTTC	CSVETEGSYNEQFF
TRBV25-1	-	TRBD1	TRBJ2-7	TGTGCCAGCCTGACAGGGGCCGAGCAGTACTTC	CASLTGAEQYF
TRBV7-9	few	TRBD2	TRBJ2-3	TGTGCCAGCAGCCTACTAGCGGGAGTAACAGATACGCAGTATTTT	CASSLLAGVTDTQYF
TRBV5-4	-	TRBD2	TRBJ2-3	TGTGCCAGCAGCTCGGGACTAGCGGTAATCACAGATACGCAGTATTTT	CASSSGLAVITDTQYF
TRBV4-3	-	-	TRBJ1-2	TGCGCCAGCAGCCAGCAGGACTTAGGGTATGGCTACACCTTC	CASSQQDLGYGYTF
TRBV4-2	few	TRBD2	TRBJ2-5	TGTGCCAGCAGCCAAGCGGGAGGAGGGGCAACCGAGACCCAGTACTTC	CASSQAGGGATETQYF